Included here is one T cell receptor (beta chain) sequence, with context. Clones were read by immunoSEQ multiplex PCR, and TCRdb kept only the in-frame ones, dropping some. Of over 300,000 clones detected, around 87% appear once; the ten largest clones hold roughly 17%. The data were obtained in a study of shared clonotypes between healthy human individuals. The germline V gene encodes CDR1 MNHNY and CDR2 SVGAGI (reference sequence). This CDR3 contains 15 residues. The V end was cut by 2 bases, the J end by 3 bases, with 10 bases between. The receptor was isolated from a man aged 18 to 29 in good health. The material sequenced was memory CD8+ T cells sorted from blood. Subset defined: CD45RO+ cells pooled with CCR7-negative TemRA cells. The V gene is TRBV6-6, the J gene TRBJ1-4; maybe TRBD1 (5 bases). The CDR3 coding sequence is TGTGCCAGCAGTTACCATCAGGGCCCTAATGAAAAACTGTTTTTT. Its translation: CASSYHQGPNEKLFF.